A single T cell receptor beta chain is shown here with its context. Participant-reported clinical history was the basis for cohort assignment. This entry belongs to a study of blood T cell repertoires in COVID-19. The overall study: Sites in the United States, Italy and Spain provided acute and convalescent COVID-19 samples.

Method: immunoSEQ multiplex PCR; TCRdb's copy keeps in-frame clones and lacks some. The repertoire holds a few hundred thousand clones, with under 90% as singletons. V was clipped by 5 bases and J by 1 base; unmatched bases: 6. Germline V gives CDR1 LNHDA, CDR2 SQIVND (reference sequence). The CDR3 has 15 amino acids. The sample taken for sequencing was PBMCs or T cells enriched from blood (not recorded which). The source of this sequence is a woman between 55 and 75 years old who had recovered from COVID-19. The chain joins TRBV19 to TRBJ1-2, with 8 bases matching TRBD1. The CDR3 spells CASSLGTGFNYGYTF. CDR3 coding DNA: TGTGCCAGTAGTCTGGGGACAGGTTTTAACTATGGCTACACCTTC. Full variable domain (outside the CDR3, taken from reference TRBV19 and TRBJ1-2): DGGITQSPKYLFRKEGQNVTLSCEQNLNHDAMYWYRQDPGQGLRLIYYSQIVNDFQKGDIAEGYSVSREKKESFPLTVTSAQKNPTAFYLCASSLGTGFNYGYTFGSGTRLTVV.